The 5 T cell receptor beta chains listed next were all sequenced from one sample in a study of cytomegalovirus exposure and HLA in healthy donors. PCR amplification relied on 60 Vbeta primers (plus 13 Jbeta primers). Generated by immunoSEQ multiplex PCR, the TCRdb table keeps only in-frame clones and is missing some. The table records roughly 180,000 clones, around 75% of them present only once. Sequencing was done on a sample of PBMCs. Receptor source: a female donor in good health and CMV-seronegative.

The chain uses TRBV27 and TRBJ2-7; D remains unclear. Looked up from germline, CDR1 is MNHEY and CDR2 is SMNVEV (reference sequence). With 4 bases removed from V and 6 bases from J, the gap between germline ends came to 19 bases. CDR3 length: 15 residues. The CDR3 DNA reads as TGTGCCAGCAGTTCCGAGCCCCGGGTAGTCACCGAGCAGTACTTC. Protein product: CASSSEPRVVTEQYF.

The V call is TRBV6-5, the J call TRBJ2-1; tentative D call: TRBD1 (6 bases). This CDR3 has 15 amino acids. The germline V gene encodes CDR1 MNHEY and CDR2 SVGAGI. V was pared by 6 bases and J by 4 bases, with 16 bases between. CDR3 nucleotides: TGTGCCAGCAGCCCCAGGGGCCTAGGATACAATGAGCAGTTCTTC. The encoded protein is CASSPRGLGYNEQFF.

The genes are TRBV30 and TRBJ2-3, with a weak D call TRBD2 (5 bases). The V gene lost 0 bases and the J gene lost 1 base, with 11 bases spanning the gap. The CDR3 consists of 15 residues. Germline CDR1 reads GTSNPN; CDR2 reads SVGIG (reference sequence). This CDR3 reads CAWSVGLAGTDTQYF. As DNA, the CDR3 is TGTGCCTGGAGTGTTGGTCTAGCCGGCACAGATACGCAGTATTTT.

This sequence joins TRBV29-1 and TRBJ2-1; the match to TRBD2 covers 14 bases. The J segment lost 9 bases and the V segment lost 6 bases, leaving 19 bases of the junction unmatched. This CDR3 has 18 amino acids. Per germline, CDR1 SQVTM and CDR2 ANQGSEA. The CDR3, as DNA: TGCAGCGTGGGCGCCCTTTTTAGACTAGCGGGGGGGAGGGGTGAGCAGTTCTTC. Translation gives CSVGALFRLAGGRGEQFF.

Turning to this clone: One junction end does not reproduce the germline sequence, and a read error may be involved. The CDR3 loop reads CASSAGHPPNNHF. CDR3 DNA sequence: TGTGCCAGCAGTGCAGGACATCCTCCAAACAACCATTTT. The rearrangement joins TRBV28 to TRBJ2-3, with D perhaps matching TRBD1 (5 bases). The CDR3 totals 13 residues. Germline assignment: CDR1 MDHEN and CDR2 SYDVKM.